This TCR beta chain was recovered during a study of CD8 T cells in Susac syndrome. The CDR3 length is 13 residues. The germline CDR1 and CDR2 sequences are SEHNR and FQNEAQ (reference sequence). V was trimmed by 8 bases and J by 1 base, leaving 11 bases between them. Sequencing targeted TCR beta in blood CD8+ and CD4+ T cells. The multiple sclerosis control cohort comprised treatment-naive individuals presenting with stable or active relapsing-remitting disease. Negative isolation yielded the CD8+ and CD4+ T cells, while FACS enriched the TEMRA cells. cDNA came from about 0.51 to 1 ug RNA primed by random hexamers. TCR beta CDR3 was amplified by immunoSEQ covering 54 Vbeta and 13 Jbeta. MiXCR, run by TCRdb on the immunoSEQ multiplex PCR reads, gives a single entry per CDR3 protein. The sample contains 200,000 to 250,000 distinct CDR3 sequences, roughly 96% of which appear only once.

This receptor was obtained from a human donor with multiple sclerosis. The sequenced sample was CD4+ T cells from PBMCs. The V and J genes are TRBV7-9 and TRBJ2-5, with D perhaps TRBD1 (6 bases). Written as DNA, the CDR3 is TGTGCCAGCGGAACAGGGCGCCAAGAGACCCAGTACTTC. It yields the protein CASGTGRQETQYF.